The clone carrying this TCR beta chain was seen a few times. Its antigen is currently unknown. The length of the CDR3 is 13 residues. V shed 1 base and J shed 3 bases, with 6 bases lying between them. Sequencing used immunoSEQ multiplex PCR; TCRdb keeps in-frame clones, though not all of them. The sample contains about 350,000 clones, about 88% of which appear only once. The treatment here: some 20 received Ad26.COV2.S at low or high dose, single or two shots; about 5 received placebo; per-sample allocation not given. Collection of samples fell on day 63 after the first vaccine or placebo injection. This entry belongs to a study of Ad26.COV2.S vaccination and SARS-CoV-2 variants. Overall study: Intramuscularly, Ad26.COV2.S was given either once or twice, 56 days apart. Findings and caveats of the study: Reportedly, spike-specific CD8+ and CD4+ T cell responses achieved substantial breadth once vaccination had taken place. The TCR breadth and depth analyses may have understated or missed part of the total T cell responses.

The TCR sequence derives from a person aged 18 to 59 who received the Ad26.COV2.S COVID-19 vaccine or a placebo. The V gene is TRBV12-3 or TRBV12-4, the J gene TRBJ1-1; D perhaps matches TRBD1 (5 bases). The specimen comprised peripheral blood, sampled in a trial of Ad26.COV2.S vaccine versus placebo. CDR3 residues: CASSLDRHTEAFF. As DNA, the CDR3 is TGTGCCAGCAGTTTAGACAGGCACACTGAAGCTTTCTTT.